The clone carrying this T cell receptor (beta chain) has a count of ten or more. What it binds is not known. This sample is part of a study of T cells in Graves' hyperthyroidism and ophthalmopathy. The study's findings and limits: Ophthalmopathy and stable hyperthyroidism were told apart by a 13 V-J model. Among clonotypes expanded in thyroid above 0.001, most were also found in blood. The model predicted ophthalmopathy a median around 6.5 months before onset.

When ophthalmopathy did not progress within 18 months, Graves' hyperthyroidism was considered stable. The CDR3 spans 20 residues. CDR1 is MNHNS and CDR2 is SASEGT in the germline V gene. V lost 6 bases and J lost 0; bases outside the gene matches: 15. Amplified TCR beta CDR3 regions came from RNA transcripts. First-round RT-PCR of the TCR CDR3 relied on the HTBI primer set. TCRdb called the multiplex PCR reads again in MiXCR, with one record for every CDR3 protein. The table lists a few hundred thousand distinct CDR3 sequences, roughly 13% of them singletons, with around 5.3% in the top ten. The rearrangement uses TRBV6-1 and TRBJ2-1; TRBD2 aligns across 12 bases. The sequence was obtained from a woman younger than 35 with Graves' hyperthyroidism. The sample comprised blood. This CDR3 reads CASSPWTSGTTLNSYNEQFF. The CDR3 DNA reads as TGTGCCAGCAGCCCCTGGACTAGCGGGACCACCTTAAACTCCTACAATGAGCAGTTCTTC.